One and the same sample provided the 2 T cell receptor beta chains below, sequenced in a study of blood T cell repertoires in COVID-19. Profiling relied on immunoSEQ multiplex PCR, and the TCRdb table lists in-frame clones only, not all of them. Of 30,000 to 45,000 clones listed, 81% were seen once; the top ten hold 25% to 35%. The sequencing sample was made of peripheral blood. These receptors were taken from a man of 80 years or more with active or convalescent COVID-19.

The chain recombines TRBV3-1 (or the pseudogene TRBV3-2) with TRBJ2-5; 11 bases line up with TRBD2. This CDR3 comprises 14 residues. The J segment lost 4 bases and the V segment lost 2 bases, leaving 0 bases of the junction unmatched. Germline V CDR1 and CDR2: LGHDT, YNNKEL (reference sequence). CDR3 bases: TGTGCCAGCAGCCAACTAGCGGGAGGAGAGACCCAGTACTTC. Protein: CASSQLAGGETQYF.

The chain uses TRBV7-3 and TRBJ2-5; TRBD2 is a possible D gene (6 bases). CDR3 size: 13 residues. CDR1 and CDR2 from the germline V gene are SGHTA and FQGTGA. V lost 2 bases, J lost 5 bases, and 9 bases lay in between. The CDR3: CASSLVSGETQYF. CDR3 DNA sequence: TGTGCCAGCAGCTTAGTTAGCGGTGAGACCCAGTACTTC.